Ten or more counts support the clone carrying this T cell receptor (beta chain). TCRdb re-analysed the RT-PCR reads in MiXCR, keeping a single row per CDR3 protein. Of around 700,000 distinct CDR3 sequences in the sample, over 12% are singletons; the top ten hold 3.6%. The CDR3 has 14 amino acids. Germline CDR1 reads SGHRS; CDR2 reads YFSETQ. V lost 4 bases to trimming and J lost 5 bases, with 16 bases between them. The sequence came from a female donor in good health, serving as a healthy control. V gene TRBV5-1 combines with J gene TRBJ2-7, with TRBD2 as a possible D gene (6 bases). The material sequenced was memory CD4+ T cells from blood. CDR3 region: CASSKEGGTDEQYF. The CDR3 nucleotides read TGCGCCAGCAGCAAGGAGGGAGGAACGGACGAGCAGTACTTC.